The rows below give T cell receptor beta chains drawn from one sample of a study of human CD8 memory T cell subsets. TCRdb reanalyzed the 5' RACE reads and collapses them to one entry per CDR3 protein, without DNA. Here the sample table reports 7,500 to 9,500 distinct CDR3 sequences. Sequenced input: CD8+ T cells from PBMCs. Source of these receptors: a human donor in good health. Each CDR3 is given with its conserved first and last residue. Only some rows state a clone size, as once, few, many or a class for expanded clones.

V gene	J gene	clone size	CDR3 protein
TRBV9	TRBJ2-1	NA	CASSVVTDDNEQFF
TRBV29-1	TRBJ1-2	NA	CSVEQTGDGYTF
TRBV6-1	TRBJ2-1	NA	CASSEAAHPREQFF
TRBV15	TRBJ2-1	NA	CATSLMRDSPYNEQFF
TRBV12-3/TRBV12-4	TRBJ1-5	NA	CASSLADQKQHF
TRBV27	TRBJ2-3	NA	CASSLYPPTGSTDTQYF
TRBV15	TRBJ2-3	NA	CATSRRERTDTQYF
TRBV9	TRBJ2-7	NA	CASSVEDSYEQYF
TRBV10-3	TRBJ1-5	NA	CAISETQNQPQHF
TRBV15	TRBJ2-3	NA	CATSPDRRRTDTQYF
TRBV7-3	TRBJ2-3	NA	CASSLWDGSGRNTQYF
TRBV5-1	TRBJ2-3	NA	CASSSRSGATDTQYF
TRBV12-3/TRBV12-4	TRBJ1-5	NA	CASTDLPNQPQHF
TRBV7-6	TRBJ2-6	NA	CASSLLIQGSGANVLTF
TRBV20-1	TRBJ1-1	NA	CSAPPRDMNTEAFF
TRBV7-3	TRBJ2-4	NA	CASSSMGGSIQYF
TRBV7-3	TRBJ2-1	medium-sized	CASSPGQGLGNEQFF
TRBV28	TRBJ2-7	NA	CASSLTGVGEQYF
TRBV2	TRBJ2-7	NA	CASSEVGWENMSEQYF
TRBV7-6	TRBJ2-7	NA	CASASSPGSYEQYF
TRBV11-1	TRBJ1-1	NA	CASSFPGVTTEAFF
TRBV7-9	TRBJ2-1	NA	CAIILARSGSEQFF